A single sample gave rise to the 22 T cell receptor beta chains below, sequenced in a study of shared clonotypes between healthy human individuals. Clones were sequenced by immunoSEQ multiplex PCR, and TCRdb holds only the in-frame ones, with some missing. This table holds over a million clones, 75% to 80% found once. The sequenced material came from memory CD4+ T cells from PBMCs. Noted subset: CD45RA-negative fraction. Receptor source: a man between 18 and 35 years old in good health. Some clones in this sample may be carry-over from other donors' samples.

This sequence joins TRBV5-1 and TRBJ2-2, with D maybe TRBD1 (6 bases). This CDR3 has 13 residues. Per germline, CDR1 SGHRS and CDR2 YFSETQ. V shed 2 bases and J shed 5 bases, with 7 bases lying between them. The CDR3 DNA is TGCGCCAGCAGCTTAACAGGGACCGGGGAGCTGTTTTTT. It yields the protein CASSLTGTGELFF.

This chain uses TRBV4-1 with TRBJ2-1; no clear D gene. Germline values: CDR1 MGHRA, CDR2 YSYEKL. V lost 4 bases and J 8 bases, leaving 18 bases between the germline ends. The CDR3 extends over 15 amino acids. The CDR3 protein is CASSLHSRGVDEQFF. The CDR3 DNA is TGCGCCAGCAGCCTCCACTCCCGAGGCGTCGATGAGCAGTTCTTC.

The table lists this clone with a few counts. The chain joins TRBV6-5 to TRBJ2-1, with TRBD2 matching over 12 bases. The CDR3 covers 14 residues. Germline-derived CDR1 and CDR2 are MNHEY and SVGAGI. The J segment lost 9 bases and the V segment lost 8 bases, leaving 8 bases of the junction unmatched. This CDR3 is CASQLAGGQGEQFF. The CDR3 DNA reads as TGTGCCAGCCAACTAGCGGGAGGCCAGGGTGAGCAGTTCTTC.

This rearrangement joins TRBV2 to TRBJ2-1, with 9 bases that match TRBD2. With 10 bases clipped from V and 8 bases from J, the junction kept 12 bases outside the gene matches. Germline V lookup: CDR1 SNHLY, CDR2 FYNNEI. This CDR3 is 14 amino acids long. The CDR3 nucleotides read TGTGCCACTCCGACTAGCGGTCCCGTGGATGAGCAGTTCTTC. Protein sequence: CATPTSGPVDEQFF.

The J gene is TRBJ2-5, the V gene TRBV5-1; 7 bases are a match to TRBD2. J lost 6 bases, V lost 3 bases, and 14 bases had no gene match. Germline V gene lookup returns CDR1 SGHRS and CDR2 YFSETQ. This CDR3 has 16 amino acids. For the CDR3, the DNA is TGCGCCAGCAGCTCGGGGGGAGGTCTTTCCGAGAAGACCCAGTACTTC. Amino acid sequence: CASSSGGGLSEKTQYF.

The genes are TRBV6-1 and TRBJ1-1; weak D call: TRBD1 (5 bases). The CDR3 contains 15 residues. Germline V gives CDR1 MNHNS, CDR2 SASEGT. V was trimmed by 6 bases and J by 4 bases, leaving 18 bases between them. DNA of the CDR3: TGTGCCAGCAGCCGCGACTCGGGACTTCGCACTGAAGCTTTCTTT. Protein: CASSRDSGLRTEAFF.

The V call is TRBV19, the J call TRBJ2-5; tentative D call: TRBD2 (7 bases). The germline V gene encodes CDR1 LNHDA and CDR2 SQIVND (reference sequence). Between the trimmed V and J ends, which lost 3 bases and 4 bases, there was a span of 12 bases. CDR3 size: 14 residues. CDR3 loop: CASSMGGQRETQYF. The CDR3 DNA reads as TGTGCCAGTAGTATGGGGGGGCAGCGAGAGACCCAGTACTTC.

As for this clone: The sample has other DNA sequences that encode this CDR3 too. The V and J genes are TRBV6-1 and TRBJ2-7, with 12 bases fitting TRBD2. V shed 8 bases, J shed 4 bases, and the junction held 3 bases outside the gene matches. Germline V gives CDR1 MNHNS, CDR2 SASEGT. The length of the CDR3 is 13 residues. The DNA for the CDR3 is TGTGCCAGCCGACTAGCGGGGGCTTACGAGCAGTACTTC. Translated: CASRLAGAYEQYF.

This clone was observed a single time. A much larger clone lies a single base off, so this may be a read error. This sequence joins TRBV25-1 and TRBJ1-1; a weak D match, TRBD1 (5 bases). This CDR3 has 13 residues. The germline CDR1 and CDR2 sequences are MGHDK and SYGVNS. CDR3 DNA sequence: TGTGCCAGCAGCAGACAGACGAACACTGAAGCTTGCTTT. Amino acid sequence: CASSRQTNTEACF.

V usage is TRBV11-2 and J usage is TRBJ2-5; the match to TRBD1 covers 10 bases. The CDR3 has 15 residues. The V segment lost 11 bases and the J segment 5 bases; nucleotides outside the gene matches: 14. CDR1 is SGHAT, CDR2 FQNNGV, per germline. In DNA form, the CDR3 reads TGTGCCGGAGCTTTCGGGACAGGGGCCGGGGAGACCCAGTACTTC. It is translated as CAGAFGTGAGETQYF. Filled out from reference TRBV11-2 and TRBJ2-5, the complete variable domain reads EAGVAQSPRYKIIEKRQSVAFWCNPISGHATLYWYQQILGQGPKLLIQFQNNGVVDDSQLPKDRFSAERLKGVDSTLKIQPAKLEDSAVYLCAGAFGTGAGETQYFGPGTRLLVL.

J is TRBJ2-2 and V is TRBV2, with TRBD2 matching over 7 bases. Unmatched junction bases numbered 2, after V lost 0 bases and J lost 4 bases. Germline V gives CDR1 SNHLY, CDR2 FYNNEI. CDR3 length: 15 residues. The CDR3 region is CASSEAGGITGELFF. The CDR3 DNA follows: TGTGCCAGCAGTGAAGCGGGAGGGATCACCGGGGAGCTGTTTTTT.

Of note for this clone: A far larger clone is one base from this, pointing to a likely read error. The gene calls are TRBV29-1 and TRBJ2-7; weak D call: TRBD1 (6 bases). The CDR3 loop spans 14 amino acids. V lost 7 bases and J lost 5, with 21 bases in between. Germline V gene data show CDR1 as SQVTM and CDR2 as ANQGSEA. The CDR3 DNA follows: TGCAGCGCCCTGAGGGGGATAGCCTTGGACGAGCAGTACTTC. It codes for CSALRGIALDEQYF.

CDR3 sequence (DNA): TGTGCCAGCACCCTGCCCCAGACAGGGGGGGGAGCTTTCTTT. Its protein is CASTLPQTGGGAFF. This chain connects TRBV6-1 to TRBJ1-1; 9 bases fit TRBD1. The CDR3 loop spans 14 amino acids. Looked up from germline, CDR1 is MNHNS and CDR2 is SASEGT. Trimming at V came to 7 bases and at J to 10 bases, leaving 13 bases not matched to a gene.

The chain employs TRBV28 and TRBJ2-3; 8 nucleotides match TRBD2. CDR1 is MDHEN, CDR2 SYDVKM, per germline. Trimming removed 2 bases from V and 8 bases from J; junction bases left unmatched: 9. The CDR3 covers 15 residues. CDR3 residues: CASSLSGRGVATQYF. CDR3 nucleotide sequence: TGTGCCAGCAGTTTAAGCGGGAGAGGAGTTGCTACGCAGTATTTT.

Of note for this clone: This may be a read error, as it is one base from a much larger clone. The same CDR3 can be traced to other DNA sequences in this sample. V and J are TRBV11-2 and TRBJ2-7; TRBD2 matches 7 bases. The junction had 2 bases not matched to a gene; V was cut back by 5 bases and J by 7 bases. Germline CDR1 reads SGHAT; CDR2 reads FQNNGV. The CDR3 loop spans 11 amino acids. CDR3 protein: CASSAGGEQYF. The CDR3, as DNA: TGTGCCAGCAGCGCCGGGGGGGAGCAGTACTTC.

The V and J genes are TRBV11-2 and TRBJ2-1; 10 bases are a match to TRBD2. Looked up from germline, CDR1 is SGHAT and CDR2 is FQNNGV. The CDR3 has 15 residues. V trimming: 3 bases; J trimming: 5 bases; junction bases outside the gene matches: 4. CDR3 sequence (DNA): TGTGCCAGCAGCTTCGGAGCGGGAGGGAACAATGAGCAGTTCTTC. Protein sequence: CASSFGAGGNNEQFF.

This clone was recorded once. The CDR3 coding sequence is TGTGCCAGCAGCCCCAGGGGGAAGCTGACCTACGAGCAGTACTTC. Translating gives CASSPRGKLTYEQYF. This chain uses TRBV14 with TRBJ2-7, with 7 positions matching TRBD1. Trimming took 4 bases from V and 2 from J; bases not matched to a gene: 8. There are 15 residues in the CDR3. Germline V lookup: CDR1 SGHDN, CDR2 FVKESK.

A note on this clone: A far more abundant clone sits one base away, making this likely a read error. The chain employs TRBV5-6 and TRBJ2-7, with a weak D call TRBD2 (5 bases). The CDR3 has 16 residues. Germline loops: CDR1 SGHDT, CDR2 YYEEEE. The CDR3 reads CASNLGLRTDSREQYF. The CDR3 coding sequence is TGTGCCAGCAACTTGGGATTAAGGACGGACTCGAGGGAGCAGTACTTC.

This chain links TRBV18 with TRBJ2-2; D not resolved. Germline CDR1 is KGHSH and CDR2 is LQKENI. CDR3 length equals 11 residues. The ends were cut back, 5 bases at V and 7 bases at J, with 5 bases in the middle. The CDR3 reads CASSMLGELFF. The CDR3 DNA sequence: TGTGCCAGCTCAATGCTCGGGGAGCTGTTTTTT.

This clone was observed a handful of times. The chain joins TRBV6-5 to TRBJ2-7; D is ambiguous. V was cut by 6 bases and J by 6 bases, with 15 bases left in between. The CDR3 has 13 amino acids. CDR1 is MNHEY and CDR2 is SVGAGI in the germline V gene. CDR3 residues: CASRRVDVSEQYF. The CDR3 nucleotides read TGTGCCAGCAGAAGAGTAGATGTTTCCGAGCAGTACTTC.

The genes are TRBV30 and TRBJ2-2; D might be TRBD2 (6 bases). The CDR3 sequence is 16 residues long. Trimming pared 2 bases from V and 4 bases from J, leaving 17 bases between. CDR1 is GTSNPN, CDR2 SVGIG, per germline (reference sequence). CDR3 in amino acids: CAWSNSGRTPTGELFF. The CDR3 DNA reads as TGTGCCTGGAGTAACTCGGGGAGGACACCCACCGGGGAGCTGTTTTTT.

The chain carries TRBV7-3 and TRBJ2-7; 10 nucleotides match TRBD2. The CDR3 length is 16 residues. V dropped 4 bases and J dropped 4; count of bases not matched to a gene: 10. Germline CDR1 is SGHTA and CDR2 is FQGTGA. The chain's CDR3 is CASSWGASGRGYEQYF. For the CDR3, the DNA is TGTGCCAGCAGCTGGGGGGCTAGCGGGAGAGGGTACGAGCAGTACTTC. The variable domain in full, completed from reference TRBV7-3 and TRBJ2-7, reads GAGVSQTPSNKVTEKGKYVELRCDPISGHTALYWYRQSLGQGPEFLIYFQGTGAADDSGLPNDRFFAVRPEGSVSTLKIQRTERGDSAVYLCASSWGASGRGYEQYFGPGTRLTVT.